The 9 T cell receptor beta chains below come from one sample, sequenced in a study of early T cells in non-severe SARS-CoV-2 infection. TCRdb passed the 5' RACE reads through MiXCR, listing each CDR3 protein once. Of 55,000 to 80,000 distinct CDR3 sequences in the sample, 11% were seen once. Source material: whole blood. Receptors were obtained from an adult who was a healthcare worker with PCR-confirmed SARS-CoV-2 infection or an uninfected control (not recorded which).

This rearrangement joins TRBV29-1 to TRBJ2-1; D is unclear. The CDR3 extends over 18 amino acids. V shed 0 bases and J shed 4 bases, with 22 bases lying between them. Germline loops: CDR1 SQVTM, CDR2 ANQGSEA. CDR3 sequence (DNA): TGCAGCGTTGAAGATCGCCCCCTGGCACAGAGAACTTACAATGAGCAGTTCTTC. It yields the protein CSVEDRPLAQRTYNEQFF.

This clonotype has more than one count but fewer than ten. The rearrangement links TRBV11-3 to TRBJ2-1, with 7 bases matching TRBD2. The CDR3 covers 15 residues. The germline V gene has CDR1 SGHNT and CDR2 YENEEA. The trim removed 4 bases at V and 3 bases at J, leaving 6 bases unmatched. CDR3 sequence: CASSSPAGYYNEQFF. As DNA, the CDR3 is TGTGCCAGCAGCTCCCCAGCGGGATACTACAATGAGCAGTTCTTC. Drawing the rest from reference TRBV11-3 and TRBJ2-1, the complete variable domain is EAGVVQSPRYKIIEKKQPVAFWCNPISGHNTLYWYLQNLGQGPELLIRYENEEAVDDSQLPKDRFSAERLKGVDSTLKIQPAELGDSAVYLCASSSPAGYYNEQFFGPGTRLTVL.

The chain is built from TRBV10-2 and TRBJ2-1; 13 bases are shared with TRBD2. J was trimmed by 0 bases and V by 6 bases; bases with no gene match: 8. The germline CDR1 and CDR2 sequences are WSHSY and SAAADI. The CDR3 is 18 amino acids. The CDR3 sequence: CASRPTSGRLSSYNEQFF. The CDR3 coding sequence is TGCGCCAGCAGGCCGACTAGCGGGAGGCTCAGCTCCTACAATGAGCAGTTCTTC.

The sample holds a few counts of this clonotype. V and J are TRBV29-1 and TRBJ2-3; D may be TRBD1 (5 bases). The CDR3 extends over 13 amino acids. Trimming took off 2 bases at V and 5 bases at J, with 11 bases between the two ends. Germline CDR1 and CDR2: SQVTM and ANQGSEA. CDR3 coding DNA: TGCAGCGTTGAACTCCAGGGCAAAGATACGCAGTATTTT. It encodes CSVELQGKDTQYF.

At least ten counts were recorded for this clonotype. The chain links TRBV7-8 to TRBJ2-5; 7 positions match TRBD1. The CDR3 has 16 residues. Germline V gene sequence: CDR1 SGHVS, CDR2 FQNEAQ. V dropped 1 base and J dropped 4; count of bases not matched to a gene: 9. Written as DNA, the CDR3 is TGTGCCAGCAGCTTAGGAGTGGTGACAGGGCCAGAGACCCAGTACTTC. Its translation: CASSLGVVTGPETQYF.

This clonotype has just a few counts. The gene calls are TRBV7-6 and TRBJ1-3; D is unresolved. The germline V gene encodes CDR1 SGHVS and CDR2 FNYEAQ. This CDR3 has 15 amino acids. Trimming left V 5 bases short and J 2 bases short, with 13 bases between. The CDR3 DNA sequence: TGTGCCAGCAGCGTCGGGCCTGAAACTGGAAACACCATATATTTT. It yields the protein CASSVGPETGNTIYF.

This clonotype was observed at least ten times. CDR3 sequence: CASSSSGGLTDTQYF. CDR3 bases: TGTGCCAGCAGTTCCAGCGGGGGGCTCACAGATACGCAGTATTTT. The V gene is TRBV12-3 or TRBV12-4, the J gene TRBJ2-3; 9 positions match TRBD2. V dropped 4 bases and J dropped 2; count of bases not matched to a gene: 4. This CDR3 is built from 15 residues.

This clonotype has at least ten counts. The chain employs TRBV19 and TRBJ2-4; 7 bases map to TRBD1. The germline V gene has CDR1 LNHDA and CDR2 SQIVND (reference sequence). CDR3 length: 16 residues. V lost 1 base to trimming and J lost 2 bases; unmatched junction nucleotides: 5. The CDR3 DNA follows: TGTGCCAGTAGTATAGGGGACAGCCTCTCCAAAAACATTCAGTACTTC. Translated: CASSIGDSLSKNIQYF.

This clonotype was counted ten times or more. DNA for the CDR3: TGTGCCAGCGGGGACGGCGGGGTTTTTGATGAGCAGTTCTTC. This encodes CASGDGGVFDEQFF. The rearrangement uses TRBV6-5 and TRBJ2-1; weak D call: TRBD2 (6 bases). The CDR3 contains 14 residues. Looked up from germline, CDR1 is MNHEY and CDR2 is SVGAGI. V was cut by 8 bases and J by 8 bases, with 19 bases left in between.